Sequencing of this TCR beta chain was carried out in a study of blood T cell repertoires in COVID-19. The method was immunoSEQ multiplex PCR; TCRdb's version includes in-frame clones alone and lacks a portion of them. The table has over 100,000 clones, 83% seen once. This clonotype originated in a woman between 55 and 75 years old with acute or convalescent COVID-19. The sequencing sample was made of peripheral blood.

In DNA, the CDR3 is TGTGCCAGCAGTTTCAGGGGGCGCGAGCAGTACTTC. Encoded protein: CASSFRGREQYF. The chain employs TRBV28 and TRBJ2-7, with 8 bases aligning to TRBD1. This CDR3 spans 12 amino acids. The V gene's germline CDR1 is MDHEN and CDR2 SYDVKM. Trimming cost V 3 bases and J 6 bases; bases outside gene matches: 1. The whole variable domain, remainder taken from reference TRBV28 and TRBJ2-7, is DVKVTQSSRYLVKRTGEKVFLECVQDMDHENMFWYRQDPGLGLRLIYFSYDVKMKEKGDIPEGYSVSREKKERFSLILESASTNQTSMYLCASSFRGREQYFGPGTRLTVT.